This is a list of T cell receptor beta chains from one sample in a study of cytomegalovirus exposure and HLA in healthy donors. TCRdb's copy holds only in-frame clones and misses some; the assay was immunoSEQ multiplex PCR. Reported are approximately 120,000 clones; the ten largest clones contain 2%. The sequenced sample consisted of PBMCs. These receptors were taken from a woman in her sixties or seventies in good health and CMV-seronegative. Both conserved end residues are part of each CDR3. D genes are given only for firm matches.

>TRBV27|13|TRBJ1-1|.
CASSARMNTEAFF
TGTGCCAGCAGTGCCAGGATGAACACTGAAGCTTTCTTT
>TRBV5-1|15|TRBJ1-1|.
CASGPMGGVSTEAFF
TGCGCCAGCGGCCCAATGGGGGGGGTGAGCACTGAAGCTTTCTTT
>TRBV11-2|15|TRBJ1-2|.
CASSLERRGVYGYTF
TGTGCCAGCAGCTTAGAAAGGCGGGGGGTCTATGGCTACACCTTC
>TRBV5-1|14|TRBJ2-7|.
CASSFRKGEEEQYF
TGCGCCAGCAGCTTTCGAAAGGGGGAAGAGGAGCAGTACTTC
>TRBV4-2|15|TRBJ2-1|TRBD2
CASSQVLAGDNEQFF
TGTGCCAGCAGCCAAGTGCTAGCGGGGGACAATGAGCAGTTCTTC
>TRBV9|15|TRBJ2-1|TRBD1
CASSDPGQAYNEQFF
TGTGCCAGCAGCGACCCGGGACAGGCTTACAATGAGCAGTTCTTC
>TRBV29-1|13|TRBJ1-6|TRBD1
CSARQGENSPLHF
TGCAGCGCCCGACAGGGAGAAAATTCACCCCTCCACTTT
>TRBV11-2|15|TRBJ2-7|.
CASSLLQGIAYEQYF
TGTGCCAGCAGCTTACTGCAGGGAATCGCGTACGAGCAGTACTTC
>TRBV27|21|TRBJ2-2|TRBD2
CASSNPRVAGALRSNTGELFF
TGTGCCAGCAGCAACCCCCGGGTAGCGGGGGCCCTCAGATCGAACACCGGGGAGCTGTTTTTT
>TRBV5-6|17|TRBJ1-6|.
CASSLASSGTYNSPLHF
TGTGCCAGCAGCTTGGCCAGCTCAGGGACCTATAATTCACCCCTCCACTTT
>TRBV4-1|14|TRBJ1-2|.
CASSSTGRTLGYTF
TGCGCCAGCAGCTCTACAGGGCGTACGTTAGGCTACACCTTC
>TRBV10-2|13|TRBJ2-1|TRBD2
CASSESRTSQLFF
TGCGCCAGCAGTGAGTCACGGACTAGCCAACTATTCTTC
>TRBV15|14|TRBJ1-4|TRBD1
CATTSTGGYEKLFF
TGTGCCACCACCTCGACAGGGGGTTATGAAAAACTGTTTTTT
>TRBV7-3|15|TRBJ2-2|.
CASSSAVGGAGELFF
TGTGCCAGCAGCTCCGCGGTAGGGGGGGCCGGGGAGCTGTTTTTT
>TRBV28|14|TRBJ2-5|.
CASNPFRGQETQYF
TGTGCCAGCAACCCATTTCGGGGGCAAGAGACCCAGTACTTC
>TRBV6-1|13|TRBJ2-7|.
CASSPSYGYEQYF
TGTGCCAGCAGTCCTTCCTACGGCTACGAGCAGTACTTC
>TRBV28|12|TRBJ2-7|.
CASSNSFYEQYF
TGTGCCAGCAGTAACAGTTTCTACGAGCAGTACTTC
>TRBV4-1|15|TRBJ2-5|.
CASSQEFGGQETQYF
TGCGCCAGCAGCCAAGAGTTCGGGGGTCAAGAGACCCAGTACTTC
>TRBV28|14|TRBJ1-2|.
CASSLIRGAYGYTF
TGTGCCAGCAGTTTAATTCGGGGGGCCTATGGCTACACCTTC
>TRBV27|14|TRBJ1-1|.
CASSLSWLNTEAFF
TGTGCCAGCAGTTTATCGTGGCTGAACACTGAAGCTTTCTTT
>TRBV6-1|11|TRBJ1-6|.
CASSTRPPLHF
TGTGCCAGCAGTACACGTCCACCCCTCCACTTT
>TRBV5-4|15|TRBJ2-7|TRBD2
CASSSLAASSYEQYF
TGTGCCAGCAGCTCACTAGCGGCCAGCTCCTACGAGCAGTACTTC